This entry concerns a single T cell receptor beta chain. What this receptor recognizes is not known. No base qualities exist here, and no much larger clone lies one base off it. The entry originates in a study of T-cell reconstitution after alpha-beta-depleted transplantation in children (dated by TCRdb to 2015 to 2016). Notes on the research overall: T-cell immune reconstitution after TCRalphabeta/CD19-depleted allogeneic hematopoietic cell transplantation in children was quantitatively tracked in the study by means of TCR repertoire profiling.

Libraries were built with PCR. Reads for this sample came from an Illumina HiSeq 2500. To normalize quantification of the TCRbeta repertoire, the TCR libraries were built with molecular barcoding that relied on unique molecular identifiers. Using fastp trimming at Q25 and MiXCR clonotype assembly, TCRdb reanalyzed the public sequencing data and kept in-frame beta chains. Entries that share a CDR3 protein sequence are merged under the most common genes and DNA. A total of roughly 300,000 distinct CDR3 sequences appear in this sample, around 10% of them only once. The top ten hold more than 2% of the sample. The junction shows trimming of 5 bases on V and 9 bases on J, plus 16 bases between the germline ends. Taken from the germline V gene, the CDR1 and CDR2 loops are ENHRY and SYGVKD. The CDR3 spans 13 residues, from the cysteine through the phenylalanine. The sequence is cut down to CDR3 DNA, 39 bases in frame from base 1.

The sequence links TRBV10-3 to TRBJ2-5; perhaps TRBD2 is the D gene, with 5 bases matching. This clonotype originated in a human donor who donated a stem cell graft to a child with acute lymphoblastic leukemia. The sample consisted of PBMCs from the stem cell graft donor, taken from the stem cell graft. The CDR3 reads as follows: CAISPSIEGPQYF. The DNA sequence is TGTGCCATCAGTCCTTCTATAGAGGGCCCCCAGTACTTC.